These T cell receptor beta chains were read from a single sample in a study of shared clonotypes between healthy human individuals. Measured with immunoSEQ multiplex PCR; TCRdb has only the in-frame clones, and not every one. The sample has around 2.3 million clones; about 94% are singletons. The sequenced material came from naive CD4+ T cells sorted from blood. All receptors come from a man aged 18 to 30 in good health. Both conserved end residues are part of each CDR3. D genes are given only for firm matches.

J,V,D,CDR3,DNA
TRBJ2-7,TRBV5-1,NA,CASSPRGRPYEQYF,TGCGCCAGCAGCCCCCGGGGGAGGCCCTACGAGCAGTACTTC
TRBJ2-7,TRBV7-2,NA,CASSFPTSRDEQYF,TGTGCCAGCAGCTTTCCCACTAGCCGCGACGAGCAGTACTTC
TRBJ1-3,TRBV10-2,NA,CASSGAGSGNTIYF,TGCGCCAGCAGTGGGGCAGGCTCTGGAAACACCATATATTTT
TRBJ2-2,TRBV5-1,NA,CASSLNSPLQNTGELFF,TGCGCCAGCAGCTTGAACAGCCCCCTCCAGAACACCGGGGAGCTGTTTTTT
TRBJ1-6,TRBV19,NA,CASSSGRGNSPLHF,TGTGCCAGTAGTAGCGGCAGGGGTAATTCACCCCTCCACTTT
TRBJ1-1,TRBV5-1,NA,CASSLNGGLNTEAFF,TGCGCCAGCAGCCTGAATGGGGGGCTGAACACTGAAGCTTTCTTT
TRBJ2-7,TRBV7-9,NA,CASSLEVSYEQYF,TGTGCCAGCAGCTTAGAAGTCTCCTACGAGCAGTACTTC
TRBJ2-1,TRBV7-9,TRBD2,CASSLLAGGQNEQFF,TGTGCCAGCAGCTTATTAGCGGGAGGGCAGAATGAGCAGTTCTTC
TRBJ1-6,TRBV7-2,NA,CASSLAGSGLPPLHF,TGTGCCAGCAGCTTAGCCGGGTCCGGTCTTCCACCCCTCCACTTT
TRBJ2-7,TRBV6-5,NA,CASSYSLGHLYF,TGTGCCAGCAGTTACTCTTTAGGACATTTGTACTTC